This T cell receptor (beta chain) was documented in a study of blood T cell repertoires in COVID-19. Trimming left V 0 bases short and J 3 bases short, with 12 bases between. The germline CDR1 and CDR2 sequences are MNHEY and SVGAGI. The CDR3 contains 15 residues. Study processing details: By means of reference gene primer amplification, nucleated cell counts were estimated. The data were produced by immunoSEQ multiplex PCR, yet TCRdb's version contains in-frame clones alone and is incomplete. V and J calls and clone size are given by that table; D and trimming were obtained from the DNA. The sample shows 250,000 or so clones, about 88% of them seen only once.

The receptor comes from a middle-aged woman who had recovered from COVID-19. Source material: peripheral blood. The chain couples TRBV6-5 to TRBJ2-7; D possibly corresponds to TRBD1 (5 bases). CDR3 in amino acids: CASSYSQGKGYEQYF. CDR3 bases: TGTGCCAGCAGTTACTCCCAGGGAAAAGGCTACGAGCAGTACTTC.